The clone carrying this TCR beta chain has only a few counts. The antigen remains undetermined. These data come from a study of T cells after yellow fever vaccination. The CDR3 has 15 amino acids. Trimming shortened V by 5 bases and J by 9 bases, and 19 bases separated the two germline ends. Germline V CDR1 and CDR2: SGHTA, FQGNSA. UMIs were added to TCR cDNA along with a universal primer site when it was made by 5'RACE template switching. Each CDR3 protein is one row after TCRdb ran MiXCR on the 5' RACE reads. The sample records approximately 330,000 distinct CDR3 sequences, approximately 4% being singletons. Whole-study results and caveats: The secondary response peaked faster, at day 5 versus 15, but was weaker.

The sequence was obtained from a man between 18 and 35 years old who received the YFV17D yellow fever vaccine. The rearrangement joins TRBV7-2 to TRBJ2-2; maybe TRBD2 (6 bases). Sample: PBMCs, taken 5 days after the yellow fever booster vaccination. Here the CDR3 reads CASSQSGPRGWELFF. CDR3 nucleotide sequence: TGTGCCAGCAGCCAAAGTGGGCCCCGGGGGTGGGAGCTGTTTTTT.